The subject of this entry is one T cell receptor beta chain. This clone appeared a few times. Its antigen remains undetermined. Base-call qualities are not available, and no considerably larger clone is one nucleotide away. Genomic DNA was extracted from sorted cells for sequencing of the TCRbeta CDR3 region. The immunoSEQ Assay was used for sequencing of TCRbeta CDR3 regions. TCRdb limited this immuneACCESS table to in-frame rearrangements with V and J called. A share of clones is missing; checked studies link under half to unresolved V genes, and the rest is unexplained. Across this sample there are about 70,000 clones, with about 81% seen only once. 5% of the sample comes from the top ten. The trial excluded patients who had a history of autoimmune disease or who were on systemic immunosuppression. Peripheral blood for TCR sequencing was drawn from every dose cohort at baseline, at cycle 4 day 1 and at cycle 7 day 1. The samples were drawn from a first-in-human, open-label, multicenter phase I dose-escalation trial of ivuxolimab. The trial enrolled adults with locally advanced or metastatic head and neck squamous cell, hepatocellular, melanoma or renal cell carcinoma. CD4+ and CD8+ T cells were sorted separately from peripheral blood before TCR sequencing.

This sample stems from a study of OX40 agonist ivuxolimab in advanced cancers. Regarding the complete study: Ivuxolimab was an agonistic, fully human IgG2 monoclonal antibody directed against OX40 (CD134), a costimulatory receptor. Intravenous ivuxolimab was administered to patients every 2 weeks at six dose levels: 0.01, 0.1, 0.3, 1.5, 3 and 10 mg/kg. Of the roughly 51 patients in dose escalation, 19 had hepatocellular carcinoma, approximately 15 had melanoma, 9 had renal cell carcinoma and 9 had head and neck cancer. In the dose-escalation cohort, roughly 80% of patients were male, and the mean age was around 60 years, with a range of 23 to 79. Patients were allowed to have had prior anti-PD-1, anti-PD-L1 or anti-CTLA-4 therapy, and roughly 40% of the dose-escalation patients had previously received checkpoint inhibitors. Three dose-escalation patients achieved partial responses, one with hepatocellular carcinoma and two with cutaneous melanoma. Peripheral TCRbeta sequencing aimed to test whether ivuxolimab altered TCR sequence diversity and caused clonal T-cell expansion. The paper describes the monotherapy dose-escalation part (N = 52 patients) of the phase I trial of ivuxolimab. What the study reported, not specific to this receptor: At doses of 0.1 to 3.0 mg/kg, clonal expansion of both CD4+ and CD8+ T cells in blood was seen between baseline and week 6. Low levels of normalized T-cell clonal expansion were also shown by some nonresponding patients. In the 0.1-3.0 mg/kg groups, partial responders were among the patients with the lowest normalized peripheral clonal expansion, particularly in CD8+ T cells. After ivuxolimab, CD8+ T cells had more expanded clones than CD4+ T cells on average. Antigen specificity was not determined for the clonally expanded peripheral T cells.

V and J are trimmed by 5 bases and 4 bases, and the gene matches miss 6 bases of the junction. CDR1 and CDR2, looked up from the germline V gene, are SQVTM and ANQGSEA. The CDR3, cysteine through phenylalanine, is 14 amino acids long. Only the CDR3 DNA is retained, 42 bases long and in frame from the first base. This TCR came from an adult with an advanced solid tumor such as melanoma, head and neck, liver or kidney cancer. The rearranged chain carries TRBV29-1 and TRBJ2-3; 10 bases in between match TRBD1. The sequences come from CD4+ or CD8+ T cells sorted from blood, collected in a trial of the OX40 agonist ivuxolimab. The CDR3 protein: CSVTRTGGADTQYF. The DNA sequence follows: TGCAGCGTTACCAGGACAGGGGGAGCAGATACGCAGTATTTT.